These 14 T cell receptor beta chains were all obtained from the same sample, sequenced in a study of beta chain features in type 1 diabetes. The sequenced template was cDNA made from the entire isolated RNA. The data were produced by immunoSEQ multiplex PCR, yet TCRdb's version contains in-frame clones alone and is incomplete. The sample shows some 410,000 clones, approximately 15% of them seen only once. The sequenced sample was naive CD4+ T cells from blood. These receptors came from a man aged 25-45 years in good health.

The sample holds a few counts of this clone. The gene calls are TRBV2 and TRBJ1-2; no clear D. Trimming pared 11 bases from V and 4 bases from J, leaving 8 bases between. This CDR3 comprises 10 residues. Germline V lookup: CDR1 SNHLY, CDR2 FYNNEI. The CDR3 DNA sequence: TGTGCCGGATACACCTATGGCTACACCTTC. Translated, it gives CAGYTYGYTF.

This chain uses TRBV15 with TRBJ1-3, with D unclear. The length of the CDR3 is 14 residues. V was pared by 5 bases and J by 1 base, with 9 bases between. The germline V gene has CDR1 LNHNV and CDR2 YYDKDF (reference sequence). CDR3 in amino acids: CATSLLGSGNTIYF. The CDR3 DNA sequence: TGTGCCACCAGCCTACTGGGGTCTGGAAACACCATATATTTT.

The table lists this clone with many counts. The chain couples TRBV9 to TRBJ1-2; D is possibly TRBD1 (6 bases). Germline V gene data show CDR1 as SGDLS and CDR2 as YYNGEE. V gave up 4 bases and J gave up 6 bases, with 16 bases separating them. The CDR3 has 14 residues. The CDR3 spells CASSLGQFNDGYTF. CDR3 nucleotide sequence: TGTGCCAGCAGCCTTGGACAGTTCAACGATGGCTACACCTTC.

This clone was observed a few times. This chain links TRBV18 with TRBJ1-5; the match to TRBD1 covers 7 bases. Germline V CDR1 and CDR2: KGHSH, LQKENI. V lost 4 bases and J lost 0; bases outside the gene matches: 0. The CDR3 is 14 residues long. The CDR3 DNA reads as TGTGCCAGCTCACGGACAGGTAGCAATCAGCCCCAGCATTTT. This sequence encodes CASSRTGSNQPQHF. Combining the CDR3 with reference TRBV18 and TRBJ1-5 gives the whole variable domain NAGVMQNPRHLVRRRGQEARLRCSPMKGHSHVYWYRQLPEEGLKFMVYLQKENIIDESGMPKERFSAEFPKEGPSILRIQQVVRGDSAAYFCASSRTGSNQPQHFGDGTRLSIL.

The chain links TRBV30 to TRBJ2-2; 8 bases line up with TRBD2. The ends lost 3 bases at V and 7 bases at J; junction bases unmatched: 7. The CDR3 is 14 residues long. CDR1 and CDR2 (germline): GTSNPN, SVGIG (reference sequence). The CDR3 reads CAWRGLAGGGELFF. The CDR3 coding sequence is TGTGCCTGGAGGGGGCTAGCGGGTGGCGGGGAGCTGTTTTTT.

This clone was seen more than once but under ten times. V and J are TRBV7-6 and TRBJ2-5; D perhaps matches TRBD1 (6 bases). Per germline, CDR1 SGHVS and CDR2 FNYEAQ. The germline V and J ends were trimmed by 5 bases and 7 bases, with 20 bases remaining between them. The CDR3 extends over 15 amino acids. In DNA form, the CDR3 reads TGTGCCAGCAGCACTATACAGGGCAGTCGGGGGACCCAGTACTTC. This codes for CASSTIQGSRGTQYF.

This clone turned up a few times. The CDR3 nucleotides are TGTGCCAGCAACTCCCCCCCGAGGGGAAAGACCCAGTACTTC. Translated: CASNSPPRGKTQYF. The J gene is TRBJ2-5, the V gene TRBV7-2; D possibly uses TRBD1 or TRBD2 (5 bases each). Germline CDR1 reads SGHTA; CDR2 reads FQGNSA. V lost 7 bases and J 6 bases, leaving 18 bases between the germline ends. The CDR3 length is 14 residues.

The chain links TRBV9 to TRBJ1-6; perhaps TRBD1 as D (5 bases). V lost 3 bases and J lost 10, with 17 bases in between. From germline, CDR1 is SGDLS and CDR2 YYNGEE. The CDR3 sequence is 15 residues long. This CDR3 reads CASSDQGQGESPLHF. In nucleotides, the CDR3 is TGTGCCAGCAGCGACCAAGGGCAGGGAGAATCACCCCTCCACTTT.

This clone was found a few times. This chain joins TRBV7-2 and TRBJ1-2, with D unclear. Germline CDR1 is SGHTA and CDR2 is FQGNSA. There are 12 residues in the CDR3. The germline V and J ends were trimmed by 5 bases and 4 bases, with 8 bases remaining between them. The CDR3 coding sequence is TGTGCCAGCAGCCGAATATCCTATGGCTACACCTTC. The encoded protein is CASSRISYGYTF.

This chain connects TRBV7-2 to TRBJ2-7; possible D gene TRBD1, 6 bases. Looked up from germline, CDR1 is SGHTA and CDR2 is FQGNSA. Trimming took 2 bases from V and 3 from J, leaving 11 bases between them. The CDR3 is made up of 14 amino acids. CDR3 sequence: CASSLTGSGYEQYF. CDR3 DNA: TGTGCCAGCAGCTTAACAGGGTCCGGCTACGAGCAGTACTTC.

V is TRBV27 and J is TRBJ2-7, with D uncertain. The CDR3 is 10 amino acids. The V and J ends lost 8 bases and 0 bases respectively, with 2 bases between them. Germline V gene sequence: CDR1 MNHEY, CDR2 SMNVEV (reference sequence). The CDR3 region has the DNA TGTGCCAGCCCCTCCTACGAGCAGTACTTC. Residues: CASPSYEQYF.

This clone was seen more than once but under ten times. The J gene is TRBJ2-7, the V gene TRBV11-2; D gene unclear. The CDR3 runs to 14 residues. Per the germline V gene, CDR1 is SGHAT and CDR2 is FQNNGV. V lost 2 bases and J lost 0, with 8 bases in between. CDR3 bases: TGTGCCAGCAGCTTATTTGGTTACTCCTACGAGCAGTACGTC. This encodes CASSLFGYSYEQYV.

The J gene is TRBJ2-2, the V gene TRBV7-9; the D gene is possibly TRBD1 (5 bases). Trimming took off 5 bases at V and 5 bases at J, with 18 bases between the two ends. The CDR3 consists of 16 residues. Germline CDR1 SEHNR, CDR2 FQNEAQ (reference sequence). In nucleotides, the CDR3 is TGTGCCAGCAGCCACAAGTCGACAGTTGGTACCGGGGAGCTGTTTTTT. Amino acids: CASSHKSTVGTGELFF.

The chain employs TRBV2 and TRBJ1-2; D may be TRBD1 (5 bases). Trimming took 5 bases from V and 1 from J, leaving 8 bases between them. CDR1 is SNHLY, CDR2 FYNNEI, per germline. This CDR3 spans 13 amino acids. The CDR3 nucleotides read TGTGCCAGCAGTTTAGACAGTAACTATGGCTACACCTTC. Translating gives CASSLDSNYGYTF. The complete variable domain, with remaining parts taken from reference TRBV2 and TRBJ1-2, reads EPEVTQTPSHQVTQMGQEVILRCVPISNHLYFYWYRQILGQKVEFLVSFYNNEISEKSEIFDDQFSVERPDGSNFTLKIRSTKLEDSAMYFCASSLDSNYGYTFGSGTRLTVV.